This T cell receptor beta chain was found in a study of blood T cell repertoires in COVID-19. Study overall: T cells, B-cell-depleted T cells, or PBMCs supplied cDNA or gDNA.

Clones were sequenced by immunoSEQ multiplex PCR, and TCRdb holds only the in-frame ones, with some missing. The data show roughly 400,000 clones, around 90% seen once. Trimming removed 5 bases from V and 5 bases from J, with 13 bases in between. Looked up from germline, CDR1 is WSHSY and CDR2 is SAAADI. The CDR3 contains 15 residues. Sequencing used PBMCs or T cells enriched from blood (not recorded which). The clonotype was recovered from a woman in her thirties or forties with acute COVID-19. The chain is built from TRBV10-2 and TRBJ1-6; perhaps TRBD1 as D (5 bases). The CDR3 here is CASSRWGGDNSPLHF. The CDR3 coding sequence is TGCGCCAGCAGTCGTTGGGGGGGGGATAATTCACCCCTCCACTTT.